This T cell receptor (beta chain) was captured by sequencing in a study of response to subunit inactivated influenza vaccine. TCRdb processed the RT-PCR reads anew with MiXCR; each CDR3 protein has one entry. The data hold approximately 570,000 distinct CDR3 sequences, with less than 10% observed a single time. V was trimmed by 5 bases and J by 3 bases, leaving 16 bases between them. The CDR3 is 15 residues long. This clonotype was seen at least ten times. The receptor was derived from a man between 50 and 75 years old who received an inactivated influenza vaccine. The source material was PBMCs from blood, sampled roughly 24 months after vaccination. V usage is TRBV12-3 or TRBV12-4 and J usage is TRBJ2-5, with D possibly being TRBD2 (6 bases). Here the CDR3 reads CASSPQDGGKETQYF. As DNA, the CDR3 is TGTGCCAGCAGTCCCCAGGACGGAGGGAAAGAGACCCAGTACTTC.